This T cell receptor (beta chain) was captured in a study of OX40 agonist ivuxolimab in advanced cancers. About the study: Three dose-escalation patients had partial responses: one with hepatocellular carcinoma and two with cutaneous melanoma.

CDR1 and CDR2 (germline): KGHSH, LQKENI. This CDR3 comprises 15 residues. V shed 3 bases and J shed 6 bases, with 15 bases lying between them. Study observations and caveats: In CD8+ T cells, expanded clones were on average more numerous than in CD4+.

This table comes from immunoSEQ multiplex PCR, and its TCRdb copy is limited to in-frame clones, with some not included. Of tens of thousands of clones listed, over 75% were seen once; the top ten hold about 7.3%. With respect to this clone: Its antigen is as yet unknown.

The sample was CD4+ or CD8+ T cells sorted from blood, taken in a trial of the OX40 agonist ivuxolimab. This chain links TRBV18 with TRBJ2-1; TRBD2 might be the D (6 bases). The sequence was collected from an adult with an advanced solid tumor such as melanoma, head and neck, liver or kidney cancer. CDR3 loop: CASSPWTKRLNEQFF. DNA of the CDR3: TGTGCCAGCTCACCCTGGACTAAACGTCTCAATGAGCAGTTCTTC.